The clone carrying this T cell receptor beta chain was detected only a few times. The antigen is unknown. This sample was taken from a study of T cell repertoires in cytomegalovirus infection. General observations from the study: Pooled public TCR beta family frequency picked out CMV carriers with the relevant HLA. Dominating the ex vivo response were HLA-C-restricted CMV-specific TCR beta clonotypes.

The ends lost 8 bases at V and 1 base at J; junction bases unmatched: 9. This CDR3 region has 15 residues. Germline V lookup: CDR1 SEHNR, CDR2 FQNEAQ (reference sequence). TCRdb re-called the reads through MiXCR, storing one row per CDR3 protein. The table lists hundreds of thousands of distinct CDR3 sequences, around a sixth of them singletons. The sequencing input was PBMCs. The rearrangement joins TRBV7-9 to TRBJ2-5; 8 bases fit TRBD2. This TCR came from a human donor in good health (CMV status not recorded). Some clones in this sample may be carry-over from other donors' samples. CDR3 nucleotide sequence: TGTGCCAGCGCGGCAAGCGGGAGAAGCCAAGAGACCCAGTACTTC. As protein: CASAASGRSQETQYF.